These 28 T cell receptor beta chains were sequenced from one sample in a study of T-cell reconstitution after alpha-beta-depleted transplantation in children. The authors prepared the TCRbeta library with unique molecular identifiers. In TCRdb, the PCR reads were re-called with MiXCR into one record per CDR3 protein. This repertoire shows roughly 790,000 distinct CDR3 sequences, 16% found once; its top ten account for approximately 5%. The source material was PBMCs, mostly from graft donor cells, sampled 360 days after TCRalphabeta/CD19-depleted stem cell transplant. All receptors derive from a male patient between 10 and 17 years old who had a stem cell transplant for acute lymphoblastic leukemia, so the T cells may come from the graft donor.

This sequence joins TRBV7-3 and TRBJ2-1, with D maybe TRBD1 (5 bases). V dropped 1 base and J dropped 1 base, with 11 bases sitting between them. The CDR3 has 16 residues. The V gene's germline CDR1 is SGHTA and CDR2 FQGTGA. The DNA for the CDR3 is TGTGCCAGCAGCTTAAGGCAGGGTGGGTCCTACAATGAGCAGTTCTTC. Its protein is CASSLRQGGSYNEQFF.

The rearrangement uses TRBV6-1 and TRBJ1-5; 7 bases line up with TRBD1. This CDR3 spans 16 amino acids. The J segment lost 4 bases and the V segment lost 6 bases, leaving 12 bases of the junction unmatched. Germline V gene lookup returns CDR1 MNHNS and CDR2 SASEGT. The CDR3, as DNA: TGTGCCAGCAGCGCTACGACAAAGGGGGCGAATCAGCCCCAGCATTTT. Translation gives CASSATTKGANQPQHF.

V and J are TRBV3-1 and TRBJ2-5, with TRBD1 as a possible D gene (5 bases). Germline CDR1 and CDR2: LGHDT and YNNKEL (reference sequence). V shed 2 bases and J shed 2 bases, with 9 bases lying between them. The CDR3 loop spans 14 amino acids. CDR3: CASSQLNRQETQYF. The CDR3 coding sequence is TGTGCCAGCAGCCAACTAAACAGGCAAGAGACCCAGTACTTC.

Written as DNA, the CDR3 is TGTGCCAGCAGCTTAGCCGAGGCGGGACCTTATTACGAGCAGTACTTC. Its protein product is CASSLAEAGPYYEQYF. The chain couples TRBV7-8 to TRBJ2-7, with D possibly matching TRBD2 (6 bases). The CDR3 spans 16 residues. Trimming shortened V by 0 bases and J by 4 bases, and 16 bases separated the two germline ends. Germline V CDR1 and CDR2: SGHVS, FQNEAQ. The full variable domain, completed using reference TRBV7-8 and TRBJ2-7, is GAGVSQSPRYKVAKRGQDVALRCDPISGHVSLFWYQQALGQGPEFLTYFQNEAQLDKSGLPSDRFFAERPEGSVSTLKIQRTQQEDSAVYLCASSLAEAGPYYEQYFGPGTRLTVT.

This clonotype was counted ten times or more. The chain is built from TRBV5-1 and TRBJ2-1; D may be TRBD2 (6 bases). V lost 1 base, J lost 10 bases, and 12 bases lay in between. This CDR3 contains 13 residues. Germline loops: CDR1 SGHRS, CDR2 YFSETQ. The CDR3 here is CASSLWGVGEQFF. Written as DNA, the CDR3 is TGCGCCAGCAGCTTGTGGGGGGTCGGGGAGCAGTTCTTC.

The chain combines TRBV7-8 with TRBJ2-1; D is ambiguous. This CDR3 has 15 residues. V dropped 0 bases and J dropped 5 bases, with 11 bases sitting between them. Germline CDR1 and CDR2: SGHVS and FQNEAQ. CDR3 protein: CASSLASTFHNEQFF. The CDR3 DNA follows: TGTGCCAGCAGCTTAGCGTCGACTTTCCACAATGAGCAGTTCTTC. Filled out from reference TRBV7-8 and TRBJ2-1, the complete variable domain reads GAGVSQSPRYKVAKRGQDVALRCDPISGHVSLFWYQQALGQGPEFLTYFQNEAQLDKSGLPSDRFFAERPEGSVSTLKIQRTQQEDSAVYLCASSLASTFHNEQFFGPGTRLTVL.

This clonotype was detected a few times. In DNA form, the CDR3 reads TGTGCCAGCCGTAGAGGGGCGCATACAGATACGCAGTATTTT. Protein product: CASRRGAHTDTQYF. This chain joins TRBV27 and TRBJ2-3; D is perhaps TRBD1 or TRBD2 (5 bases each). Per germline, CDR1 MNHEY and CDR2 SMNVEV (reference sequence). Trimming took 8 bases from V and 3 from J, leaving 15 bases between them. This CDR3 is 14 amino acids long.

This chain joins TRBV27 and TRBJ2-7; TRBD1 aligns across 8 bases. The CDR3 is 15 amino acids. The junction had 9 bases not matched to a gene; V was cut back by 8 bases and J by 0 bases. CDR1 MNHEY and CDR2 SMNVEV come from the germline V gene (reference sequence). The CDR3 bases are TGTGCCAGCGGTAAATGGACAGGGAGCTCCTACGAGCAGTACTTC. Encoded protein: CASGKWTGSSYEQYF.

This chain links TRBV20-1 with TRBJ2-1; TRBD2 aligns across 11 bases. CDR3 length: 16 residues. From germline, CDR1 is DFQATT and CDR2 SNEGSKA (reference sequence). The ends lost 4 bases at V and 9 bases at J; junction bases unmatched: 14. The CDR3 coding sequence is TGCAGTGCTACATATCACCAGACTAGCGGGATAGGTGAGCAGTTCTTC. Translation: CSATYHQTSGIGEQFF.

The genes are TRBV5-1 and TRBJ2-1, with a possible D match to TRBD1 (6 bases). The germline CDR1 and CDR2 sequences are SGHRS and YFSETQ. V dropped 6 bases and J dropped 7 bases, with 20 bases sitting between them. The CDR3 loop spans 15 amino acids. The CDR3 protein is CASTPTPGQRNEQFF. The CDR3 bases are TGCGCCAGCACCCCGACACCGGGACAAAGGAATGAGCAGTTCTTC.

This clonotype was found a few times. This chain joins TRBV2 and TRBJ2-1; 7 bases are shared with TRBD2. Germline lookup yields CDR1 SNHLY and CDR2 FYNNEI. This CDR3 contains 16 residues. V lost 3 bases and J lost 4; bases outside the gene matches: 9. The CDR3 nucleotides are TGTGCCAGCAGTGAGGCTGCTAGCGGATTATACAATGAGCAGTTCTTC. This translates into CASSEAASGLYNEQFF.

This clonotype was seen at least ten times. This chain links TRBV12-3 or TRBV12-4 with TRBJ2-3; D uncertain. The CDR3 has 12 residues. V was cut by 8 bases and J by 0 bases, with 6 bases left in between. CDR3 amino acids: CASRGSTDTQYF. For the CDR3, the DNA is TGTGCCAGCCGTGGGAGCACAGATACGCAGTATTTT.

This chain joins TRBV11-2 and TRBJ2-1, with D hard to call. The CDR3 length is 16 residues. Trimming removed 3 bases at V and 8 bases at J, with 20 bases between. Germline CDR1 reads SGHAT; CDR2 reads FQNNGV. The CDR3 nucleotides read TGTGCCAGCAGCTTTCGAAGCGCGTTCGGGCCCCATGAGCAGTTCTTC. Amino acid sequence: CASSFRSAFGPHEQFF.

The V and J genes are TRBV7-3 and TRBJ2-5; 11 bases align to TRBD2. V lost 2 bases and J lost 3; bases outside the gene matches: 8. Germline values: CDR1 SGHTA, CDR2 FQGTGA. The CDR3 runs 17 residues. The CDR3 DNA sequence: TGTGCCAGCAGCTTAGGGCTGGGACTAGCGGAGGAAGAGACCCAGTACTTC. Its translation is CASSLGLGLAEEETQYF.

CDR3 sequence (DNA): TGCGCCAGCAGCCAAGAAACCGGGACTCAGTTCGCGAACACCGGGGAGCTGTTTTTT. This encodes CASSQETGTQFANTGELFF. The chain has TRBV4-1 and TRBJ2-2; tentatively, D is TRBD2 (6 bases). Germline CDR1 MGHRA, CDR2 YSYEKL. CDR3 length: 19 residues. Trimming took 0 bases from V and 0 from J, leaving 17 bases between them.

This clonotype was found a few times. The rearrangement uses TRBV7-6 and TRBJ1-1; TRBD1 is a possible D gene (5 bases). The CDR3 has 13 residues. Trimming removed 5 bases at V and 4 bases at J, with 11 bases between. Germline V lookup: CDR1 SGHVS, CDR2 FNYEAQ. CDR3 loop: CASSTLGGTEAFF. CDR3 DNA sequence: TGTGCCAGCAGCACGTTGGGGGGCACTGAAGCTTTCTTT.

This clonotype was recorded a few times. The V gene is TRBV24-1, the J gene TRBJ2-1; D gene uncertain. Looked up from germline, CDR1 is KGHDR and CDR2 is SFDVKD. V gave up 2 bases and J gave up 5 bases, with 9 bases separating them. This CDR3 region has 14 residues. This chain's CDR3 is CATSDSYTNNEQFF. CDR3 DNA sequence: TGTGCCACCAGTGATTCTTACACCAACAATGAGCAGTTCTTC.

In its sample, this clonotype was seen a few times. V usage is TRBV3-1 and J usage is TRBJ1-5, with D uncertain. Trimming removed 3 bases from V and 7 bases from J, with 10 bases in between. This CDR3 has 13 amino acids. Germline CDR1 reads LGHDT; CDR2 reads YNNKEL (reference sequence). The chain's CDR3 is CASSQEGWQPQHF. The CDR3 coding sequence is TGTGCCAGCAGCCAGGAGGGTTGGCAGCCCCAGCATTTT. The variable domain in full, with the rest retrieved from reference TRBV3-1 and TRBJ1-5, is DTAVSQTPKYLVTQMGNDKSIKCEQNLGHDTMYWYKQDSKKFLKIMFSYNNKELIINETVPNRFSPKSPDKAHLNLHINSLELGDSAVYFCASSQEGWQPQHFGDGTRLSIL.

At least ten counts were recorded for this clonotype. In nucleotides, the CDR3 is TGTGCCACCAGCAAAGGACAGGGCGCGTACGAGCAGTACTTC. The encoded protein is CATSKGQGAYEQYF. The genes are TRBV15 and TRBJ2-7; 8 bases align to TRBD1. V shed 4 bases, J shed 4 bases, and the junction held 6 bases outside the gene matches. CDR1 is LNHNV and CDR2 is YYDKDF in the germline V gene (reference sequence). The CDR3 spans 14 residues.

The sample holds many counts of this clonotype. The chain links TRBV4-1 to TRBJ2-7; D gene unclear. The CDR3 loop spans 17 amino acids. CDR1 MGHRA and CDR2 YSYEKL come from the germline V gene. Trimming left V 0 bases short and J 1 base short, with 16 bases between. The DNA for the CDR3 is TGCGCCAGCAGCCAAGAACCGAATGGCAGATTATCCTACGAGCAGTACTTC. This sequence encodes CASSQEPNGRLSYEQYF.

The J gene is TRBJ2-1, the V gene TRBV7-6; D might be TRBD1 or TRBD2, each matching 5 bases. Germline assignment: CDR1 SGHVS and CDR2 FNYEAQ. V was cut by 5 bases and J by 4 bases, with 21 bases left in between. The CDR3 consists of 17 residues. CDR3 DNA: TGTGCCAGCAGCCCCGGGACGCATCTTACTCCATACAATGAGCAGTTCTTC. It is translated as CASSPGTHLTPYNEQFF.

J is TRBJ1-1 and V is TRBV12-3 or TRBV12-4; no clear D. The CDR3 contains 13 residues. Deletions cut 9 bases from V and 3 bases from J, with 14 bases between. The CDR3 nucleotides are TGTGCCAGTGCCCCGGGAAGTTACACTGAAGCTTTCTTT. Translation gives CASAPGSYTEAFF.

The V and J genes are TRBV27 and TRBJ1-2, with D maybe TRBD1 (6 bases). V was cut by 7 bases and J by 8 bases, with 14 bases left in between. CDR3 length: 12 residues. Germline loops: CDR1 MNHEY, CDR2 SMNVEV (reference sequence). The CDR3 loop is CASKKGGSGYTF. For the CDR3, the DNA is TGTGCCAGCAAGAAAGGGGGGTCCGGCTACACCTTC.

The rearrangement links TRBV7-6 to TRBJ2-1; 13 bases agree with TRBD2. CDR1 and CDR2 from the germline V gene are SGHVS and FNYEAQ. The junction had 10 bases not matched to a gene; V was cut back by 1 base and J by 13 bases. The CDR3 spans 16 residues. CDR3 in DNA: TGTGCCAGCAGCTTAGTCGGGGGGACTAGCGGGGTGGACCAGTTCTTC. Translating it yields CASSLVGGTSGVDQFF.

The chain joins TRBV4-1 to TRBJ2-2, with 11 bases fitting TRBD1. Germline V lookup: CDR1 MGHRA, CDR2 YSYEKL. The CDR3 totals 15 residues. V trimming: 5 bases; J trimming: 5 bases; junction bases outside the gene matches: 4. In nucleotides, the CDR3 is TGCGCCAGCAGCGGTTGGGACAGGGGGACCGGGGAGCTGTTTTTT. Its translation is CASSGWDRGTGELFF.

This clonotype was recorded a few times. The rearrangement uses TRBV27 and TRBJ2-7; D may be TRBD1 or TRBD2 (7 bases each). This CDR3 has 15 amino acids. V was clipped by 5 bases and J by 1 base, with 15 bases between them. CDR1 is MNHEY, CDR2 SMNVEV, per germline (reference sequence). The CDR3 reads CASSPQGGLSYEQYF. The CDR3 DNA reads as TGTGCCAGCAGTCCCCAGGGGGGGCTATCCTACGAGCAGTACTTC.

The rearrangement uses TRBV7-9 and TRBJ2-3; D perhaps matches TRBD2 (6 bases). The germline CDR1 and CDR2 sequences are SEHNR and FQNEAQ (reference sequence). This CDR3 contains 14 residues. The ends were cut back, 4 bases at V and 2 bases at J, with 10 bases in the middle. The CDR3 spells CASSYRGTTDTQYF. CDR3 DNA: TGTGCCAGCAGCTATCGGGGGACCACAGATACGCAGTATTTT.

J is TRBJ2-2 and V is TRBV5-1; no definite D call. Germline CDR1 SGHRS, CDR2 YFSETQ. The germline V and J ends were trimmed by 2 bases and 4 bases, with 6 bases remaining between them. The CDR3 covers 13 residues. CDR3 loop: CASSFTTTGELFF. The CDR3 region has the DNA TGCGCCAGCAGCTTTACTACCACCGGGGAGCTGTTTTTT. Variable domain in full (rest from reference TRBV5-1 and TRBJ2-2): KAGVTQTPRYLIKTRGQQVTLSCSPISGHRSVSWYQQTPGQGLQFLFEYFSETQRNKGNFPGRFSGRQFSNSRSEMNVSTLELGDSALYLCASSFTTTGELFFGEGSRLTVL.